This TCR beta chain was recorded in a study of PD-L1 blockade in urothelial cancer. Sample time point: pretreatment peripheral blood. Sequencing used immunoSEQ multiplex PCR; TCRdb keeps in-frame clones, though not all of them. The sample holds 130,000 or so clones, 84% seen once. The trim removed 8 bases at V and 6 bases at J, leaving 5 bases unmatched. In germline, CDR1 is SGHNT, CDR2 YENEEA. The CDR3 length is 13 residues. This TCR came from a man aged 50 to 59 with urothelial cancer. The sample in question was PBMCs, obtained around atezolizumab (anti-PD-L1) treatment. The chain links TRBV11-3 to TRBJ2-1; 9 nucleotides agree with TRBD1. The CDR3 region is CASGTGFGNEQFF. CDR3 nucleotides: TGTGCCAGCGGGACAGGGTTCGGCAATGAGCAGTTCTTC.